The 21 T cell receptor beta chains given below trace back to one sample, sequenced in a study of STAT5B mutations in CD4+ large granular lymphocyte leukemia. The method was immunoSEQ multiplex PCR; TCRdb's version includes in-frame clones alone and lacks a portion of them. This sample has 25,000 to 30,000 clones, with 81% found just once. The sample taken for sequencing was CD4+ T cells from blood buffy coats. Every receptor here comes from a human donor in good health.

Turning to this clone: One end of the junction varies from germline; a read error may be responsible. The chain carries TRBV7-2 and TRBJ2-3; possible D gene TRBD2, 6 bases. Germline V CDR1 and CDR2: SGHTA, FQGNSA. The CDR3 has 13 residues. CDR3 sequence (DNA): TGTGCCAGCAGCCTAGCGAACACAGATACGCAGTATTTT. As protein: CASSLANTDTQYF.

The genes are TRBV7-2 and TRBJ2-7, with 9 positions matching TRBD1. The junction had 4 bases not matched to a gene; V was cut back by 2 bases and J by 2 bases. The CDR3 runs to 15 residues. The germline V gene encodes CDR1 SGHTA and CDR2 FQGNSA. The CDR3 sequence is CASSLSRQGAYEQYF. CDR3 sequence (DNA): TGTGCCAGCAGCTTATCCAGACAGGGGGCCTACGAGCAGTACTTC.

The rearrangement joins TRBV6-6 to TRBJ2-7; a possible D gene is TRBD2 (6 bases). V was clipped by 10 bases and J by 2 bases, with 12 bases between them. The CDR3 has 12 amino acids. CDR1 and CDR2 (germline): MNHNY, SVGAGI (reference sequence). The chain's CDR3 is CATRDSTYEQYF. In DNA, the CDR3 is TGTGCCACCCGGGACTCGACCTACGAGCAGTACTTC.

This clone has only a few counts. The V call is TRBV11-2, the J call TRBJ1-1, with D unresolved. The germline V gene has CDR1 SGHAT and CDR2 FQNNGV. Trimming left V 1 base short and J 4 bases short, with 10 bases between. The length of the CDR3 is 14 residues. CDR3 protein: CASSLGLLGTEAFF. The CDR3 DNA follows: TGTGCCAGCAGCTTAGGTCTGTTGGGCACTGAAGCTTTCTTT.

The chain links TRBV5-4 to TRBJ1-1, with D unresolved. CDR3 length: 15 amino acids. CDR1 is SGHNT and CDR2 is YYREEE in the germline V gene (reference sequence). With 3 bases removed from V and 0 bases from J, the gap between germline ends came to 12 bases. This chain's CDR3 is CASSSDGVVNTEAFF. The CDR3 DNA is TGTGCCAGCAGCTCGGACGGGGTTGTGAACACTGAAGCTTTCTTT.

The chain has TRBV28 and TRBJ2-1, with TRBD2 identical over 10 bases. Germline-derived CDR1 and CDR2 are MDHEN and SYDVKM. This CDR3 has 17 amino acids. Unmatched junction bases numbered 11, after V lost 5 bases and J lost 4 bases. CDR3 sequence: CASSSSGGAAGYNEQFF. DNA of the CDR3: TGTGCCAGCAGTAGCAGCGGGGGGGCCGCGGGGTACAATGAGCAGTTCTTC.

The DNA for the CDR3 is TGCGCCAGCAGCCAAACATGGCTCCGGGAGAACACTGAAGCTTTCTTT. Its protein product is CASSQTWLRENTEAFF. The J gene is TRBJ1-1, the V gene TRBV4-1; the D is unclear. This CDR3 has 16 residues. The V and J ends lost 2 bases and 1 base respectively, with 14 bases between them. Per the germline V gene, CDR1 is MGHRA and CDR2 is YSYEKL.

V and J are TRBV7-8 and TRBJ2-7; 7 bases align to TRBD1. V shed 4 bases, J shed 8 bases, and the junction held 8 bases outside the gene matches. Germline loops: CDR1 SGHVS, CDR2 FQNEAQ. This CDR3 contains 13 residues. The CDR3 coding sequence is TGTGCCAGCAGCTCCCAGACAGGGACCCAGCAGTACGTC. Amino acid sequence: CASSSQTGTQQYV.

The J gene is TRBJ2-7, the V gene TRBV5-5; D possibly corresponds to TRBD1 (6 bases). The V gene's germline CDR1 is SGHKS and CDR2 YYEKEE (reference sequence). The CDR3 sequence is 17 residues long. V was cut by 5 bases and J by 0 bases, with 21 bases left in between. CDR3 bases: TGTGCCAGCAGTTTGACTCCCTACAGGGTAGTCTCCTACGAGCAGTACTTC. Protein sequence: CASSLTPYRVVSYEQYF.

V gene TRBV30 combines with J gene TRBJ2-7; the match to TRBD1 covers 11 bases. In germline, CDR1 is GTSNPN, CDR2 SVGIG (reference sequence). The CDR3 has 14 residues. Trimming at V came to 4 bases and at J to 10 bases, leaving 12 bases not matched to a gene. The CDR3 loop reads CAWTDRTGGAPQYF. CDR3 coding DNA: TGTGCCTGGACCGACAGGACAGGGGGCGCCCCCCAGTACTTC.

V gene TRBV27 combines with J gene TRBJ2-7; D is unresolved. From germline, CDR1 is MNHEY and CDR2 SMNVEV (reference sequence). V was cut by 5 bases and J by 0 bases, with 14 bases left in between. This CDR3 is 15 amino acids long. CDR3 amino acids: CASSAGLYRSYEQYF. The CDR3 bases are TGTGCCAGCAGTGCCGGTTTGTACCGCTCCTACGAGCAGTACTTC.

The sample holds a few counts of this clone. This chain connects TRBV7-8 to TRBJ2-7; D is undetermined. Trimming took 3 bases from V and 5 from J, leaving 11 bases between them. This CDR3 contains 13 residues. Germline CDR1 reads SGHVS; CDR2 reads FQNEAQ. The DNA of the CDR3 is TGTGCCAGCAGCTTTTCTGGGTCCCACGAGCAGTACGTC. Translated: CASSFSGSHEQYV.

The V call is TRBV9, the J call TRBJ2-1, with D unresolved. Germline-derived CDR1 and CDR2 are SGDLS and YYNGEE. V lost 0 bases and J 4 bases, leaving 11 bases between the germline ends. CDR3 length: 15 residues. CDR3 nucleotides: TGTGCCAGCAGCGTAGAAGGGATTGAGTACAATGAGCAGTTCTTC. The encoded protein is CASSVEGIEYNEQFF.

In its sample, this clone was seen a few times. This chain connects TRBV10-1 to TRBJ1-5, with D uncertain. Germline V gene lookup returns CDR1 WNHNN and CDR2 SYGVQD (reference sequence). The CDR3 has 12 amino acids. Trimming took off 4 bases at V and 6 bases at J, with 7 bases between the two ends. CDR3 amino acids: CASSGSRQPQHF. For the CDR3, the DNA is TGCGCCAGCAGTGGATCCCGTCAGCCCCAGCATTTT.

The chain combines TRBV6-1 with TRBJ1-6; a weak D match, TRBD1 (5 bases). Per germline, CDR1 MNHNS and CDR2 SASEGT. CDR3 length: 15 residues. V lost 1 base and J lost 8, with 12 bases in between. CDR3 protein: CASSEVAGTDSPLHF. CDR3 bases: TGTGCCAGCAGTGAAGTTGCAGGGACTGATTCACCCCTCCACTTT.

The CDR3 region has the DNA TGTGCCAGCTCACCACAGAACCTAGCGGAAGAGCAGTTCTTC. Amino acids: CASSPQNLAEEQFF. V usage is TRBV18 and J usage is TRBJ2-1; 7 bases fit TRBD2. The trim removed 1 base at V and 10 bases at J, leaving 7 bases unmatched. The CDR3 consists of 14 residues. Germline CDR1 and CDR2: KGHSH and LQKENI.

The V and J genes are TRBV7-2 and TRBJ1-3; D is undetermined. V was trimmed by 4 bases and J by 7 bases, leaving 14 bases between them. CDR3 length equals 14 residues. CDR1 is SGHTA and CDR2 is FQGNSA in the germline V gene. The CDR3 DNA reads TGTGCCAGCAGCTCCTCTTCTGGACGCAACACCATATATTTT. Its translation is CASSSSSGRNTIYF.

This chain joins TRBV10-2 and TRBJ1-1; D is unclear. CDR1 and CDR2 from the germline V gene are WSHSY and SAAADI. This CDR3 is built from 14 residues. Trimming removed 3 bases at V and 0 bases at J, with 8 bases between. CDR3 region: CASSEGAMNTEAFF. The CDR3, as DNA: TGCGCCAGCAGTGAAGGAGCCATGAACACTGAAGCTTTCTTT.

The sample holds a few counts of this clone. This sequence joins TRBV4-2 and TRBJ1-2, with 12 bases lining up with TRBD1. V dropped 0 bases and J dropped 6; count of bases not matched to a gene: 11. The germline V gene encodes CDR1 LGHNA and CDR2 YNFKEQ. The CDR3 has 18 amino acids. The CDR3 loop reads CASSQDPGQGAIGDGYTF. The CDR3 DNA is TGTGCCAGCAGCCAAGATCCGGGACAGGGGGCTATTGGAGATGGCTACACCTTC.

The chain recombines TRBV6-4 with TRBJ2-5; TRBD2 agrees at 9 bases. The J call may be mistaken, given a closer DNA end match to TRBJ2-7. This CDR3 spans 16 amino acids. Looked up from germline, CDR1 is MRHNA and CDR2 is SNTAGT. This chain's CDR3 is CASSDLWTSESYEQYF. The CDR3 DNA follows: TGTGCCAGCAGTGACTTATGGACTAGCGAATCCTACGAGCAGTACTTC.

This chain uses TRBV28 with TRBJ2-5; D remains unclear. Between the trimmed V and J ends, which lost 2 bases and 3 bases, there was a span of 13 bases. The germline V gene encodes CDR1 MDHEN and CDR2 SYDVKM. The CDR3 has 15 amino acids. The CDR3 DNA reads TGTGCCAGCAGTTTAAGTGACACAGCAGAAGAGACCCAGTACTTC. Residues: CASSLSDTAEETQYF. Combining the CDR3 with reference TRBV28 and TRBJ2-5 gives the whole variable domain DVKVTQSSRYLVKRTGEKVFLECVQDMDHENMFWYRQDPGLGLRLIYFSYDVKMKEKGDIPEGYSVSREKKERFSLILESASTNQTSMYLCASSLSDTAEETQYFGPGTRLLVL.